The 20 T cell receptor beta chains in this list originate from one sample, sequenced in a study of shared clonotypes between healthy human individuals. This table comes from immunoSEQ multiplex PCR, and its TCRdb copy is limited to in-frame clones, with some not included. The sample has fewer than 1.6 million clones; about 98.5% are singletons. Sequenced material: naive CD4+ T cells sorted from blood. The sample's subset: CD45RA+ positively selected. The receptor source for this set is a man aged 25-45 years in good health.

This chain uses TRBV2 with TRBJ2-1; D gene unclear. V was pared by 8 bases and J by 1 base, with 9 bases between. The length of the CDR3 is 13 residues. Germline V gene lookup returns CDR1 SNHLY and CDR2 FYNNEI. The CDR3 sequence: CASARASYNEQFF. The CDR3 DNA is TGTGCCAGCGCCCGGGCATCCTACAATGAGCAGTTCTTC.

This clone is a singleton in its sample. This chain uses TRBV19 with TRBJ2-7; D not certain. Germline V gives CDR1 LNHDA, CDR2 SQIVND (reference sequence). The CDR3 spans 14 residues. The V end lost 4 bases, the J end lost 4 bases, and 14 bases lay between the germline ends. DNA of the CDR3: TGTGCCAGTAGTACCCTCTCTTCAAGGTACGAGCAGTACTTC. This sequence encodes CASSTLSSRYEQYF.

This CDR3 is CASSLAISRVNTEAFF. CDR3 coding DNA: TGCGCCAGCAGCTTGGCGATTTCACGGGTGAACACTGAAGCTTTCTTT. V and J are TRBV5-1 and TRBJ1-1, with D unresolved. The V and J ends lost 0 bases and 0 bases respectively, with 12 bases between them. There are 16 residues in the CDR3. Germline lookup yields CDR1 SGHRS and CDR2 YFSETQ.

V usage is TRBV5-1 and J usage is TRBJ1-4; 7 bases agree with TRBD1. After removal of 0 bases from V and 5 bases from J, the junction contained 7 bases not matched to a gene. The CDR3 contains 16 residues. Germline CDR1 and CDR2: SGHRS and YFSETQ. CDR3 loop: CASSLGAETGNEKLFF. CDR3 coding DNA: TGCGCCAGCAGCTTGGGAGCCGAGACAGGGAATGAAAAACTGTTTTTT.

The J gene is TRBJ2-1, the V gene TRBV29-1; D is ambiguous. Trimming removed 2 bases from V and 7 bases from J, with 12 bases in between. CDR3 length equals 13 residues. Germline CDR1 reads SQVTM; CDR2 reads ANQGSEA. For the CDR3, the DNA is TGCAGCGTTGAAAGGGCCAGGAGTAATGAGCAGTTCTTC. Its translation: CSVERARSNEQFF.

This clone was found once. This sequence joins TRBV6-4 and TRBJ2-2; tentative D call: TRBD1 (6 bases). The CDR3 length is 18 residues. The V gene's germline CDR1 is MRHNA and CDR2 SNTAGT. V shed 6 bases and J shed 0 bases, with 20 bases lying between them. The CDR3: CASSRRGLMASNTGELFF. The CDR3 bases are TGTGCCAGCAGCCGTAGGGGGTTAATGGCATCGAACACCGGGGAGCTGTTTTTT.

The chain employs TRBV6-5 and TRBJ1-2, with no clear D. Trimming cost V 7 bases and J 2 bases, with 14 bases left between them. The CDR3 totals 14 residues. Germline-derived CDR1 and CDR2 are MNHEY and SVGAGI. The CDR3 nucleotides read TGTGCCAGCACCCGTGGAGCCGTCAACTATGGCTACACCTTC. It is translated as CASTRGAVNYGYTF.

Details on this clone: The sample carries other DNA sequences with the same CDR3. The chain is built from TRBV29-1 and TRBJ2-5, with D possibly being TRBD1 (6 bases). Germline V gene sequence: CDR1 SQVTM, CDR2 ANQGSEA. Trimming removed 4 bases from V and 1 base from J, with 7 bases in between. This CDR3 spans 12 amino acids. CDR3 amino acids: CSVGTAQETQYF. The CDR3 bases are TGCAGCGTTGGGACAGCCCAAGAGACCCAGTACTTC.

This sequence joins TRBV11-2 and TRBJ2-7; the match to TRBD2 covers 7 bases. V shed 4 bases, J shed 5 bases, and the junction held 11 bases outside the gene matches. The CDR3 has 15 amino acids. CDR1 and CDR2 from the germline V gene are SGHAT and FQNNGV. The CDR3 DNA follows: TGTGCCAGCAGCTCTCAAAGTGGGAGCGGGAACGAGCAGTACTTC. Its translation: CASSSQSGSGNEQYF.

Here the CDR3 DNA reads TGTGCCAGTACAACTAGCGGGAGGGCCAGTGAGCAGTTCTTC. Translation: CASTTSGRASEQFF. V and J are TRBV19 and TRBJ2-1; TRBD2 agrees at 13 bases. V gave up 7 bases and J gave up 9 bases; unmatched junction bases: 6. The CDR3 runs to 14 residues. Germline-derived CDR1 and CDR2 are LNHDA and SQIVND (reference sequence).

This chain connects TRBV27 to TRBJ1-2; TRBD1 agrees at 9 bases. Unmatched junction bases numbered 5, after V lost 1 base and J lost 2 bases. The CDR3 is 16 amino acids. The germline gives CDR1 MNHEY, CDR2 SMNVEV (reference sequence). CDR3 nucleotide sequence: TGTGCCAGCAGTTTATTCCCACAGGGGGCGAACTATGGCTACACCTTC. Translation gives CASSLFPQGANYGYTF.

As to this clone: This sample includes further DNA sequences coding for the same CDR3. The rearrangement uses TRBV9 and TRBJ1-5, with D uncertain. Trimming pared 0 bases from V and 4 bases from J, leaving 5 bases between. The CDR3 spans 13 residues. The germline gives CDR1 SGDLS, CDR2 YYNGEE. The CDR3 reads CASSVGVNQPQHF. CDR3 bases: TGTGCCAGCAGCGTAGGTGTGAATCAGCCCCAGCATTTT.

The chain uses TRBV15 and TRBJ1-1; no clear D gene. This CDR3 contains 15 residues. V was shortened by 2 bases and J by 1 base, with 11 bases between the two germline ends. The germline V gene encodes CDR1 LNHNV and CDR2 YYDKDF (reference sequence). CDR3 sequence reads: CATSRPIPRNTEAFF. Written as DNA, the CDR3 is TGTGCCACCAGCAGACCCATCCCAAGGAACACTGAAGCTTTCTTT.

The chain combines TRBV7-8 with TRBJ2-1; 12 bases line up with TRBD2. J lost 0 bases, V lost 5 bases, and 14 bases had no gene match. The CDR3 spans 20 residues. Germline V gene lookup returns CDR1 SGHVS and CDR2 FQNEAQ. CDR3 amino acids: CASSGWASGRAPSSYNEQFF. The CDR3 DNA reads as TGTGCCAGCAGCGGATGGGCTAGCGGGAGGGCCCCCAGCTCCTACAATGAGCAGTTCTTC.

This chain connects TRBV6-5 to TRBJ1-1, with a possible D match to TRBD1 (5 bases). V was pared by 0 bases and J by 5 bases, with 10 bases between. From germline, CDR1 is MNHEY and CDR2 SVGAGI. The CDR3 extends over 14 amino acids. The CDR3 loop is CASSYSMGRTEAFF. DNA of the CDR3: TGTGCCAGCAGTTACTCGATGGGACGGACTGAAGCTTTCTTT.

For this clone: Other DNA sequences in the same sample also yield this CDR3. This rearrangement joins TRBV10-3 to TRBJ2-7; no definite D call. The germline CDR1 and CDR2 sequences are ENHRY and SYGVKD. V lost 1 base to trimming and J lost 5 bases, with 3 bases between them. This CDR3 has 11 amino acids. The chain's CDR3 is CAISELNEQYF. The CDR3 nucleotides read TGTGCCATCAGTGAGTTGAACGAGCAGTACTTC.

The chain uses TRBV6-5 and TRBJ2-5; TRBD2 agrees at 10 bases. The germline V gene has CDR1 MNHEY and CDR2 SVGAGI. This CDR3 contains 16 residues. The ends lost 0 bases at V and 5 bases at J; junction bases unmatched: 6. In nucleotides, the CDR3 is TGTGCCAGCAGTTACTCGATTCTAGCGGGAGATGAGACCCAGTACTTC. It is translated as CASSYSILAGDETQYF.

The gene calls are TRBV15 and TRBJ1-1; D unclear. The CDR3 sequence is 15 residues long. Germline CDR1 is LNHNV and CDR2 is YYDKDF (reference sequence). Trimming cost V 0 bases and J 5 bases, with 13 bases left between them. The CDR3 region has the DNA TGTGCCACCAGCAGAGATCTCCCCATCGGGACTGAAGCTTTCTTT. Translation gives CATSRDLPIGTEAFF. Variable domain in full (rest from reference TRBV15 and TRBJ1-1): DAMVIQNPRYQVTQFGKPVTLSCSQTLNHNVMYWYQQKSSQAPKLLFHYYDKDFNNEADTPDNFQSRRPNTSFCFLDIRSPGLGDTAMYLCATSRDLPIGTEAFFGQGTRLTVV.

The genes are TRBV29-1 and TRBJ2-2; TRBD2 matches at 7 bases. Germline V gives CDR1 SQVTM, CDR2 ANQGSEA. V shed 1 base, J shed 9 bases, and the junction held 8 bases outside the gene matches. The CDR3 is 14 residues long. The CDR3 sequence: CSVEGGSTPWELFF. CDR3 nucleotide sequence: TGCAGCGTTGAAGGCGGGAGTACCCCCTGGGAGCTGTTTTTT.

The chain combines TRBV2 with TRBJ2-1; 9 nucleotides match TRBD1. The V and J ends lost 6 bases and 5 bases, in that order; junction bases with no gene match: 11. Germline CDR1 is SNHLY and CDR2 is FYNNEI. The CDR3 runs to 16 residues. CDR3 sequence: CASSPPGQGFNNEQFF. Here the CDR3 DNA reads TGTGCCAGCAGCCCTCCGGGACAGGGCTTTAACAATGAGCAGTTCTTC.